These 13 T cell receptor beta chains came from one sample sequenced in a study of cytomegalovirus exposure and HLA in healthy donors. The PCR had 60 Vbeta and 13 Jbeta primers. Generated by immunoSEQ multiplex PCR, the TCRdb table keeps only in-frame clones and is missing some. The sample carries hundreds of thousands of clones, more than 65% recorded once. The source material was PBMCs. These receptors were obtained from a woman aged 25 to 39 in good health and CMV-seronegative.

The CDR3 nucleotides are TGTGCCAGCAGTTCCGGGACTAGCCCTCGGGAGCAGTACTTC. It is translated as CASSSGTSPREQYF. This chain uses TRBV7-9 with TRBJ2-7; 9 bases align to TRBD2. The ends lost 6 bases at V and 7 bases at J; junction bases unmatched: 10. Germline loops: CDR1 SEHNR, CDR2 FQNEAQ (reference sequence). This CDR3 is built from 14 residues.

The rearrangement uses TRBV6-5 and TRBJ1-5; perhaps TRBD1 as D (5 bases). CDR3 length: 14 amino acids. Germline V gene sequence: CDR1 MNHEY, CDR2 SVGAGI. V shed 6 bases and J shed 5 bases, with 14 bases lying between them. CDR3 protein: CASRDQDSYQPQHF. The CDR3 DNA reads TGTGCCAGCAGGGACCAAGACAGCTATCAGCCCCAGCATTTT.

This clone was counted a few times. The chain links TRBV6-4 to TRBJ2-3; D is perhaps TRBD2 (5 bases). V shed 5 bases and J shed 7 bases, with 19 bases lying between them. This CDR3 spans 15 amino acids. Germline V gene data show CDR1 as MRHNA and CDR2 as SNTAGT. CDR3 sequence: CASSPAGESVYTQYF. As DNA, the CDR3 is TGTGCCAGCAGTCCCGCGGGCGAGTCCGTGTATACGCAGTATTTT.

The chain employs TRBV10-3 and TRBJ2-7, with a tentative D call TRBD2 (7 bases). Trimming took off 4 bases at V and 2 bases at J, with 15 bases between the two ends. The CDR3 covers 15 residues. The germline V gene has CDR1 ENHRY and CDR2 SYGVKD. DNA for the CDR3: TGTGCCATCAGTGTGACCGGGGGGCCAGCCTACGAGCAGTACTTC. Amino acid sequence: CAISVTGGPAYEQYF.

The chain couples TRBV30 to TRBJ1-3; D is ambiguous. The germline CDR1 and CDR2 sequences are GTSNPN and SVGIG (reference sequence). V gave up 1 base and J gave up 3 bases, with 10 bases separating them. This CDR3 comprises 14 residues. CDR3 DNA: TGTGCCTGGAGTGCCAACTCCTTTGGAAACACCATATATTTT. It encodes CAWSANSFGNTIYF.

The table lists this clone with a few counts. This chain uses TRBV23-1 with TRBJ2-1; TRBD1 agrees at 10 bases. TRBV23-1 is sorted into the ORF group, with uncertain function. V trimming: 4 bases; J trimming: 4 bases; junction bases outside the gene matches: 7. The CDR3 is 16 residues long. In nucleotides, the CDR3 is TGCGCCAGCAGTCCACCCGGGACAGGGGCTTACAATGAGCAGTTCTTC. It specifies CASSPPGTGAYNEQFF.

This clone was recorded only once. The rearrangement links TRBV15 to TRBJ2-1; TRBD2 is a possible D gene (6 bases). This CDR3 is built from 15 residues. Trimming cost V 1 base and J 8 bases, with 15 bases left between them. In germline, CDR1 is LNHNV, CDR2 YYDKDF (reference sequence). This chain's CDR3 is CATSRGRDSLYEQFF. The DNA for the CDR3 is TGTGCCACCAGCAGAGGGCGGGACTCTCTCTATGAGCAGTTCTTC.

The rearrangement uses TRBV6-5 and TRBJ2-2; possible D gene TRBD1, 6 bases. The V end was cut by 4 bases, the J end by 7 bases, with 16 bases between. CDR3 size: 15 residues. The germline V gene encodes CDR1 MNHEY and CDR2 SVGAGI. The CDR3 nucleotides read TGTGCCAGCAGTTCCCCCTCGACAGGAATCGGGGAGCTGTTTTTT. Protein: CASSSPSTGIGELFF.

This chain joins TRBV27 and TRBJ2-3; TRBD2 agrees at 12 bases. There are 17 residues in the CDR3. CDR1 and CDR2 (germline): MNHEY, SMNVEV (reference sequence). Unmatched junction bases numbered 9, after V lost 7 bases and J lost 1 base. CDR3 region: CASKRLAGGGGTDTQYF. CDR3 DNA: TGTGCCAGCAAGAGGCTAGCGGGAGGGGGTGGCACAGATACGCAGTATTTT.

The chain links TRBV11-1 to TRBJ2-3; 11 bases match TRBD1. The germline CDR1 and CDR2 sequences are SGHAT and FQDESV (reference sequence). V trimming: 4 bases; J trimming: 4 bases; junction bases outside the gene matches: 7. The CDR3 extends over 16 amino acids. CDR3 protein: CASSSRTGGLADTQYF. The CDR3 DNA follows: TGTGCCAGCAGCTCTAGGACAGGGGGCCTCGCAGATACGCAGTATTTT.

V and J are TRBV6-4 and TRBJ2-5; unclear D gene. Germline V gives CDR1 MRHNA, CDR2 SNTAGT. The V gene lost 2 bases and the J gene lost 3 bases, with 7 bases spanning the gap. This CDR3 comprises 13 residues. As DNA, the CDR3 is TGTGCCAGCAGTGACACGGCGGAAGAGACCCAGTACTTC. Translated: CASSDTAEETQYF.

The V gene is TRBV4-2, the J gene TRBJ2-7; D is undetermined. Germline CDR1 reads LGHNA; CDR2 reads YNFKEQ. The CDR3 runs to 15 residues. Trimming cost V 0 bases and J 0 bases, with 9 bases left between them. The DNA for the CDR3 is TGTGCCAGCAGCCAAGAAGACTTCAGCTCCTACGAGCAGTACTTC. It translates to CASSQEDFSSYEQYF.

The CDR3 nucleotides are TGTGCCAGCAGAGTCTACAGGGCGGGTAAAGCTTTCTTT. Its protein product is CASRVYRAGKAFF. The J gene is TRBJ1-1, the V gene TRBV11-2; maybe TRBD1 (6 bases). Germline V gene lookup returns CDR1 SGHAT and CDR2 FQNNGV. This CDR3 is built from 13 residues. The V gene lost 6 bases and the J gene lost 9 bases, with 17 bases spanning the gap.